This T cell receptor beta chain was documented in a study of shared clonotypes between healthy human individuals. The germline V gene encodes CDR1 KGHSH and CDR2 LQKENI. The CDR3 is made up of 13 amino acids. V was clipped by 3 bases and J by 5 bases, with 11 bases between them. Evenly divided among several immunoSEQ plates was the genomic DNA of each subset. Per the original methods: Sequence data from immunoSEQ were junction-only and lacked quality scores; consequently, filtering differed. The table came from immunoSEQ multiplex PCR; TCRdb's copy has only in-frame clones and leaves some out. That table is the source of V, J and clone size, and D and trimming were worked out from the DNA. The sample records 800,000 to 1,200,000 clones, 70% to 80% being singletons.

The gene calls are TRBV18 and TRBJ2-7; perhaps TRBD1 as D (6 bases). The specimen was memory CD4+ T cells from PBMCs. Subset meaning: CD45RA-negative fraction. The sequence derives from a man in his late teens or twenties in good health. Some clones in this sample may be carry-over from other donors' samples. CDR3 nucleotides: TGTGCCAGCTCACCGGCAGGGGACAACGAGCAGTACTTC. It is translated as CASSPAGDNEQYF.